This entry describes one T cell receptor beta chain. Germline CDR1 is MNHNS and CDR2 is SASEGT. V was clipped by 2 bases and J by 4 bases, with 14 bases between them. This CDR3 contains 15 residues. This sample is part of a study of cytomegalovirus exposure and HLA in healthy donors. The primer mix had 60 Vbeta and 13 Jbeta primers. Repertoires were generated with immunoSEQ multiplex PCR, while TCRdb's copy carries only in-frame clones and drops some. The sample consists of tens of thousands of clones, roughly 75% of them appearing once. The material sequenced was PBMCs. The source is a woman in her twenties or thirties in good health and CMV-seronegative. The chain links TRBV6-1 to TRBJ2-5, with D possibly being TRBD2 (6 bases). CDR3 coding DNA: TGTGCCAGCAGTGAACTGCCGGGAGTGGGAGAGACCCAGTACTTC. Its translation: CASSELPGVGETQYF.